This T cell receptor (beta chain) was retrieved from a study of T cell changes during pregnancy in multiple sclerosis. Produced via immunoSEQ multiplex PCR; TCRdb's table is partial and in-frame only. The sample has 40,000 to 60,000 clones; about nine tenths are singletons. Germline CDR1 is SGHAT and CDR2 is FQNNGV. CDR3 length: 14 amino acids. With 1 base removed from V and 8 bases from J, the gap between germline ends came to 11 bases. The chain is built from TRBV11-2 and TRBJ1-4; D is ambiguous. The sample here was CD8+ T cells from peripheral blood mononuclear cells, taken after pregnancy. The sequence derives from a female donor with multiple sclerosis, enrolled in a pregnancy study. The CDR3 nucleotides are TGTGCCAGCAGCTTAGGTTGGGAGGACGAAAAACTGTTTTTT. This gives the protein CASSLGWEDEKLFF.